Shown below are 20 T cell receptor beta chains from a single sample sequenced in a study of T-cell memory formation after mild COVID-19. One entry per CDR3 protein, called by TCRdb with MiXCR from the 5' RACE reads. The sample holds around 320,000 distinct CDR3 sequences, around an eighth seen once. Sequencing was done on a sample of PBMCs or a T cell subset sorted from them (not recorded which). The origin of the receptors is a man between 18 and 35 years old who had mild COVID-19 (a few samples of this study predate the infection). Cell type and time point are not known.

This clonotype was seen more than once but under ten times. The genes are TRBV7-8 and TRBJ1-3; a weak D match, TRBD1 (5 bases). The CDR3 extends over 17 amino acids. Germline CDR1 SGHVS, CDR2 FQNEAQ. Trimming cost V 3 bases and J 2 bases, with 17 bases left between them. CDR3 sequence: CASSFRPTETTGNTIYF. DNA of the CDR3: TGTGCCAGCAGCTTCAGACCGACAGAAACCACTGGAAACACCATATATTTT.

The chain links TRBV11-2 to TRBJ2-2; 9 bases match TRBD1. V was pared by 2 bases and J by 1 base, with 2 bases of the junction left unmatched. Germline V gene data show CDR1 as SGHAT and CDR2 as FQNNGV. This CDR3 is built from 16 residues. CDR3 sequence reads: CASSLRDRVNTGELFF. The CDR3, as DNA: TGTGCCAGCAGCTTAAGGGACAGGGTGAACACCGGGGAGCTGTTTTTT.

The CDR3 DNA is TGCGCCAGCAGCTGGATTCAGGGTACTAACTATGGCTACACCTTC. It translates to CASSWIQGTNYGYTF. The chain employs TRBV5-1 and TRBJ1-2; possible D gene TRBD1, 5 bases. The CDR3 runs 15 residues. CDR1 is SGHRS, CDR2 YFSETQ, per germline. V lost 3 bases and J 0 bases, leaving 12 bases between the germline ends.

In its sample, this clonotype was seen many times. The chain has TRBV11-2 and TRBJ2-1; D unclear. CDR1 is SGHAT and CDR2 is FQNNGV in the germline V gene. This CDR3 spans 11 amino acids. V dropped 2 bases and J dropped 9 bases, with 5 bases sitting between them. The CDR3 here is CASSLSGEQFF. CDR3 nucleotide sequence: TGTGCCAGCAGCTTATCCGGTGAGCAGTTCTTC.

This clonotype was counted only a few times. The chain uses TRBV5-1 and TRBJ2-1, with D perhaps matching TRBD2 (7 bases). The CDR3 contains 15 residues. Germline values: CDR1 SGHRS, CDR2 YFSETQ. The V and J ends lost 4 bases and 2 bases respectively, with 13 bases between them. The CDR3 region is CASSDQGGAYNEQFF. CDR3 in DNA: TGCGCCAGCAGCGACCAAGGGGGGGCCTACAATGAGCAGTTCTTC.

This clonotype was detected only a few times. The J gene is TRBJ1-5, the V gene TRBV7-9, with 7 bases lining up with TRBD1. V gave up 5 bases and J gave up 3 bases; unmatched junction bases: 7. The CDR3 runs to 15 residues. In germline, CDR1 is SEHNR, CDR2 FQNEAQ (reference sequence). CDR3: CASSPQGVDNQPQHF. Written as DNA, the CDR3 is TGTGCCAGCAGCCCGCAGGGGGTGGACAATCAGCCCCAGCATTTT.

This clonotype was counted a few times. The genes are TRBV7-2 and TRBJ2-5, with D unresolved. Germline CDR1 SGHTA, CDR2 FQGNSA. V was pared by 4 bases and J by 3 bases, with 9 bases between. CDR3 size: 13 residues. CDR3 in DNA: TGTGCCAGCAGCTCCCCCCCGGAAGAGACCCAGTACTTC. This sequence encodes CASSSPPEETQYF. Based on the CDR3 plus reference TRBV7-2 and TRBJ2-5, the full variable domain is GAGVSQSPSNKVTEKGKDVELRCDPISGHTALYWYRQSLGQGLEFLIYFQGNSAPDKSGLPSDRFSAERTGGSVSTLTIQRTQQEDSAVYLCASSSPPEETQYFGPGTRLLVL.

This clonotype was seen ten or more times. V and J are TRBV7-9 and TRBJ2-3; unclear D gene. Germline CDR1 SEHNR, CDR2 FQNEAQ (reference sequence). There are 14 residues in the CDR3. The V gene lost 5 bases and the J gene lost 2 bases, with 11 bases spanning the gap. Written as DNA, the CDR3 is TGTGCCAGCAGCCCCCGGGCCCTCACAGATACGCAGTATTTT. Residues: CASSPRALTDTQYF.

This clonotype has just a few counts. This chain uses TRBV11-2 with TRBJ2-6, with D possibly being TRBD2 (5 bases). Germline-derived CDR1 and CDR2 are SGHAT and FQNNGV. The CDR3 has 15 residues. V gave up 3 bases and J gave up 1 base, with 7 bases separating them. The DNA of the CDR3 is TGTGCCAGCAGCTTTGGGGAGTCTGGGGCCAACGTCCTGACTTTC. Encoded protein: CASSFGESGANVLTF.

V usage is TRBV21-1 and J usage is TRBJ2-7; whether TRBD1, the table's D call, matches the DNA was not checked. TRBV21-1 is flagged as a pseudogene. The CDR3 runs 12 residues. CDR3 residues: CAHRGLGYEQYF. In DNA form, the CDR3 reads TGTGCCCACCGGGGCCTTGGGTACGAGCAGTACTTC.

The chain is built from TRBV7-9 and TRBJ2-7; D unresolved. V was trimmed by 5 bases and J by 6 bases, leaving 14 bases between them. The CDR3 totals 13 residues. CDR1 is SEHNR and CDR2 is FQNEAQ in the germline V gene (reference sequence). The CDR3 loop reads CASSGWGSPEQYV. As DNA, the CDR3 is TGTGCCAGCAGCGGATGGGGTTCACCCGAGCAGTACGTC.

This chain links TRBV5-1 with TRBJ2-7; 7 bases align to TRBD1. The CDR3 sequence is 14 residues long. Germline-derived CDR1 and CDR2 are SGHRS and YFSETQ. Germline trimming cut 0 bases from V and 7 bases from J; bases unmatched to any gene: 7. The CDR3 DNA is TGCGCCAGCAGCTTGGGGGACAGCTCCGTAGAGCAGTACTTC. Its translation is CASSLGDSSVEQYF.

This clonotype turned up a few times. The CDR3 bases are TGTGCCAGCAGCTTGGGGGAGGCAGGGGGCAATGAGCAGTTCTTC. Translated: CASSLGEAGGNEQFF. The rearrangement uses TRBV5-5 and TRBJ2-1; the D gene is possibly TRBD1 (7 bases). CDR1 and CDR2 from the germline V gene are SGHKS and YYEKEE (reference sequence). CDR3 length: 15 amino acids. Trimming pared 0 bases from V and 6 bases from J, leaving 13 bases between.

This clonotype has a handful of counts. The chain carries TRBV7-6 and TRBJ2-2, with 10 bases fitting TRBD1. CDR3 length: 16 amino acids. The J segment lost 4 bases and the V segment lost 1 base, leaving 3 bases of the junction unmatched. Germline V gives CDR1 SGHVS, CDR2 FNYEAQ. The CDR3 coding sequence is TGTGCCAGCAGCTTAGAAGGACAGGGGGTCACCGGGGAGCTGTTTTTT. As protein: CASSLEGQGVTGELFF.

This chain uses TRBV3-1 with TRBJ2-1, with D perhaps matching TRBD1 (6 bases). Trimming took 6 bases from V and 7 from J, leaving 16 bases between them. This CDR3 has 14 residues. In germline, CDR1 is LGHDT, CDR2 YNNKEL (reference sequence). CDR3 coding DNA: TGTGCCAGCAGTCCCAGGGGCCGGGTGAATGAGCAGTTCTTC. Encoded protein: CASSPRGRVNEQFF.

The chain joins TRBV29-1 to TRBJ1-5, with D possibly TRBD1 on 6 matching bases. With 5 bases removed from V and 3 bases from J, the gap between germline ends came to 8 bases. Germline V gives CDR1 SQVTM, CDR2 ANQGSEA. The CDR3 is 12 residues long. The CDR3 bases are TGCAGCGTTAGGACAGACAATCAGCCCCAGCATTTT. Translation: CSVRTDNQPQHF. Drawing the rest from reference TRBV29-1 and TRBJ1-5, the complete variable domain is SAVISQKPSRDICQRGTSLTIQCQVDSQVTMMFWYRQQPGQSLTLIATANQGSEATYESGFVIDKFPISRPNLTFSTLTVSNMSPEDSSIYLCSVRTDNQPQHFGDGTRLSIL.

This clonotype occurred many times. The chain combines TRBV12-3 or TRBV12-4 with TRBJ2-5; D ambiguous. The CDR3 length is 14 residues. V shed 4 bases and J shed 3 bases, with 12 bases lying between them. CDR3 in DNA: TGTGCCAGCAGTTGGCTCACGATCGAAGAGACCCAGTACTTC. It is translated as CASSWLTIEETQYF.

This clonotype was counted only a few times. This chain uses TRBV20-1 with TRBJ2-1; D gene ambiguous. Germline V gene sequence: CDR1 DFQATT, CDR2 SNEGSKA (reference sequence). The CDR3 totals 12 residues. V dropped 0 bases and J dropped 8 bases, with 8 bases sitting between them. The CDR3 sequence: CSARDRTDEQFF. In nucleotides, the CDR3 is TGCAGTGCTAGAGATCGGACCGATGAGCAGTTCTTC.

The table lists this clonotype with a count of one. One end of the junction does not line up with germline, which may come from a read error. The chain uses TRBV6-2 or TRBV6-3 and TRBJ2-1, with a weak D call TRBD1 (7 bases). Looked up from germline, CDR1 is MNHEY and CDR2 is SVGEGT. This CDR3 contains 17 residues. The chain's CDR3 is CASSYSMEGATYNEEFF. The CDR3 coding sequence is TGTGCCAGCAGTTACTCGATGGAGGGGGCAACCTACAATGAGGAGTTCTTC.

The chain links TRBV4-3 to TRBJ1-4, with D uncertain. V was shortened by 5 bases and J by 0 bases, with 16 bases between the two germline ends. The CDR3 loop spans 17 amino acids. Germline V gives CDR1 LGHNA, CDR2 YSLEER. DNA of the CDR3: TGCGCCAGCAGCATGGTAGTGTTGGCGACAACTAATGAAAAACTGTTTTTT. Protein: CASSMVVLATTNEKLFF.